This T cell receptor (beta chain) was captured in a study of CD8 T cells in ankylosing spondylitis (dated by TCRdb to 2016 to 2017). Regarding the research as a whole: T cell receptor beta repertoires were profiled in healthy donors and ankylosing spondylitis patients so that disease-linked TCR variants could be found. Peripheral blood was sampled, and synovial fluid was additionally collected from ankylosing spondylitis patients. The full study cohort comprised 20 to 30 ankylosing spondylitis patients and 85 to 120 healthy donors.

The cysteine opens and the phenylalanine closes a CDR3 of 17 amino acids. The sequence is cut down to CDR3 DNA, 51 bases in frame from base 1. The V end gives up 5 bases and the J end 4 bases, leaving 12 bases in the junction not matched to a gene. For this clonotype: It lacks a known antigen. No qualities accompany the bases; no much larger clone lies one base away.

The reads were generated on an Illumina HiSeq 2500. TCR beta libraries were prepared by quantitative 5'-RACE with molecular barcodes. Processing in the source paper ran as follows. To identify disease-linked TCR variants, a new computational method was used, one built on a probabilistic model of VDJ rearrangement. TCRdb ran its own pipeline on the public reads, namely fastp trimming at Q25 and MiXCR clone calling, and kept in-frame beta chains. Rows are unified per CDR3 protein, each entry keeping the most common DNA and genes. TCRdb assigned the V and J calls; the authors' analysis was not used. This sample has about 130,000 distinct CDR3 sequences in its table, and around 8.5% of those were observed once. Approximately 3.6% of the sample is taken by the ten largest. On the study overall, not on this receptor specifically: Blood from ankylosing spondylitis patients appeared to be characterized by a TCR beta motif made up of under ten highly homologous amino acid variants. The disease-linked clones were reported to be significantly enriched in matched synovial fluid samples from ankylosing spondylitis patients. The disease-linked clones had a CD8+ phenotype and were found at relatively low frequencies in peripheral blood. Some TCR beta motif variants had previously been reported in synovial fluid and blood of reactive arthritis patients, which suggested common disease-initiation mechanisms.

The V and J genes are TRBV12-3 or TRBV12-4 and TRBJ2-2; TRBD2 fits 8 bases in the junction. Sequencing was performed on blood, either unsorted or a sorted T cell fraction (not recorded which). The TCR originated in a male donor with ankylosing spondylitis or in good health (not recorded which). The nucleotide sequence is TGTGCCAGCAGTAGATTCGGGGGACTAGGCGGCACCGGGGAGCTGTTTTTT. This encodes CASSRFGGLGGTGELFF.